This paragraph reports one T cell receptor (beta chain). The sample originates from a study of T cell responses to AZD1222 COVID-19 vaccine. V lost 0 bases, J lost 7 bases, and 22 bases lay in between. Germline loops: CDR1 MGHRA, CDR2 YSYEKL. This CDR3 is built from 19 residues. Profiled with immunoSEQ multiplex PCR; TCRdb holds only in-frame clones, not every one. This sample has tens of thousands of clones, with around nine tenths found just once. This receptor was obtained from an adult in good health. This rearrangement joins TRBV4-1 to TRBJ1-6, with D hard to call. The specimen comprised peripheral blood, sampled on day 0 of AZD1222 vaccination. The CDR3 loop reads CASSQDSRSIMTGNSPLHF. The CDR3 DNA reads as TGCGCCAGCAGCCAAGATTCCCGATCCATAATGACGGGGAATTCACCCCTCCACTTT.